Listed here are 11 T cell receptor beta chains from one sample, sequenced in a study of cytomegalovirus exposure and HLA in healthy donors. Amplification used 60 Vbeta primers and 13 Jbeta primers. Clones were sequenced by immunoSEQ multiplex PCR, and TCRdb holds only the in-frame ones, with some missing. The table lists about 140,000 clones, approximately 72% of them singletons. The sample consisted of PBMCs. The source is a woman aged 60-75 years in good health and CMV-seronegative.

J is TRBJ2-3 and V is TRBV7-2; 7 bases fit TRBD1. The CDR3 is 15 residues long. CDR1 and CDR2 from the germline V gene are SGHTA and FQGNSA. The V gene end was trimmed by 1 base and the J gene end by 4 bases; junction bases not matched to a gene: 5. The CDR3 here is CASSLETGLSDTQYF. Here the CDR3 DNA reads TGTGCCAGCAGCTTAGAGACAGGGTTATCAGATACGCAGTATTTT.

The gene calls are TRBV11-2 and TRBJ1-4, with 7 bases aligning to TRBD1. With V trimmed by 1 base and J by 0 bases, 2 bases remained unmatched. The CDR3 contains 16 residues. Germline V gene sequence: CDR1 SGHAT, CDR2 FQNNGV. This CDR3 is CASSLGQGATNEKLFF. The CDR3 DNA is TGTGCCAGCAGCTTAGGGCAGGGGGCAACTAATGAAAAACTGTTTTTT. Complete variable domain (other parts from reference TRBV11-2 and TRBJ1-4): EAGVAQSPRYKIIEKRQSVAFWCNPISGHATLYWYQQILGQGPKLLIQFQNNGVVDDSQLPKDRFSAERLKGVDSTLKIQPAKLEDSAVYLCASSLGQGATNEKLFFGSGTQLSVL.

This chain connects TRBV7-2 to TRBJ1-2; D is uncertain. The V and J ends lost 0 bases and 4 bases respectively, with 9 bases between them. Germline assignment: CDR1 SGHTA and CDR2 FQGNSA. This CDR3 spans 14 amino acids. The CDR3 region has the DNA TGTGCCAGCAGCTTAGCAGCGGGAGGCTATGGCTACACCTTC. Translating it yields CASSLAAGGYGYTF. Looking up the rest from reference TRBV7-2 and TRBJ1-2 gives the full variable domain: GAGVSQSPSNKVTEKGKDVELRCDPISGHTALYWYRQSLGQGLEFLIYFQGNSAPDKSGLPSDRFSAERTGGSVSTLTIQRTQQEDSAVYLCASSLAAGGYGYTFGSGTRLTVV.

CDR3 sequence: CASRLRQQANYGYTF. In nucleotides, the CDR3 is TGTGCCAGCAGGCTGAGGCAGCAAGCTAACTATGGCTACACCTTC. V gene TRBV4-2 combines with J gene TRBJ1-2; D is undetermined. The V and J ends lost 6 bases and 0 bases respectively, with 14 bases between them. Per germline, CDR1 LGHNA and CDR2 YNFKEQ. The CDR3 totals 15 residues.

The chain couples TRBV6-6 to TRBJ1-4; D not resolved. Deletions cut 4 bases from V and 3 bases from J, with 6 bases between. Germline CDR1 MNHNY, CDR2 SVGAGI (reference sequence). This CDR3 is 13 amino acids long. The CDR3 coding sequence is TGTGCCAGCAGTTCACAGCCTAATGAAAAACTGTTTTTT. Translation gives CASSSQPNEKLFF.

The CDR3 here is CASSVRAHTEAFF. The CDR3 DNA reads as TGTGCCAGCAGTGTCAGGGCCCACACTGAAGCTTTCTTT. V and J are TRBV6-1 and TRBJ1-1; TRBD1 is a possible D gene (5 bases). CDR3 length: 13 amino acids. V lost 4 bases and J lost 3, with 9 bases in between. The germline CDR1 and CDR2 sequences are MNHNS and SASEGT.

This chain connects TRBV5-1 to TRBJ2-5, with 8 positions matching TRBD2. CDR1 and CDR2 from the germline V gene are SGHRS and YFSETQ. The junction had 7 bases not matched to a gene; V was cut back by 4 bases and J by 5 bases. The CDR3 length is 14 residues. This CDR3 reads CASSLRTSRETQYF. The DNA of the CDR3 is TGCGCCAGCAGCCTACGGACTAGCCGGGAGACCCAGTACTTC.

This clone showed up just a few times. V gene TRBV28 combines with J gene TRBJ2-3; 7 bases are shared with TRBD2. CDR1 is MDHEN, CDR2 SYDVKM, per germline. CDR3 size: 17 residues. Unmatched junction bases numbered 14, after V lost 5 bases and J lost 3 bases. CDR3 loop: CASSLAAGREETDTQYF. The DNA for the CDR3 is TGTGCCAGCAGTCTCGCCGCCGGCCGGGAGGAGACAGATACGCAGTATTTT.

The chain links TRBV6-1 to TRBJ1-1, with 9 nucleotides matching TRBD1. The germline V gene has CDR1 MNHNS and CDR2 SASEGT. This CDR3 is built from 15 residues. Trimming cost V 6 bases and J 7 bases; bases outside gene matches: 12. This CDR3 reads CASSRPQGAYGEAFF. In nucleotides, the CDR3 is TGTGCCAGCAGCAGACCACAGGGGGCGTATGGTGAAGCTTTCTTT.

This clone was recorded a few times. The chain uses TRBV7-8 and TRBJ2-3; the D gene is possibly TRBD2 (6 bases). Trimming removed 5 bases at V and 4 bases at J, with 22 bases between. This CDR3 contains 17 residues. Germline V gene data show CDR1 as SGHVS and CDR2 as FQNEAQ. The CDR3 loop is CASSPGVTRVSPDTQYF. DNA for the CDR3: TGTGCCAGCAGCCCAGGTGTGACTAGAGTTTCCCCAGATACGCAGTATTTT.

This clone was detected once. J is TRBJ1-1 and V is TRBV18; D gene uncertain. Germline CDR1 reads KGHSH; CDR2 reads LQKENI. This CDR3 has 11 amino acids. V lost 6 bases to trimming and J lost 2 bases, with 4 bases between them. The CDR3 DNA follows: TGTGCCAGCTCCCTCAACACTGAAGCTTTCTTT. It is translated as CASSLNTEAFF.